This entry lists 15 T cell receptor beta chains sequenced from one sample in a study of T-cell reconstitution after alpha-beta-depleted transplantation in children. Unique molecular identifiers were incorporated when the TCRbeta library was constructed. One entry per CDR3 protein, called by TCRdb with MiXCR from the PCR reads. Here the sample spans 140,000 or so distinct CDR3 sequences, 8% to 10% being singletons. Specimen: PBMCs, mostly from graft donor cells, collected 180 days after TCRalphabeta/CD19-depleted stem cell transplant. The receptors come from a female patient aged 2-9 years who had a stem cell transplant for congenital amegakaryocytic thrombocytopenia, so the T cells may come from the graft donor.

This clonotype was detected a few times. The V and J genes are TRBV28 and TRBJ2-7, with 8 positions matching TRBD1. V lost 3 bases, J lost 2 bases, and 12 bases stayed unmatched. The CDR3 is made up of 17 amino acids. Germline CDR1 and CDR2: MDHEN and SYDVKM. The CDR3 DNA sequence: TGTGCCAGCAGTTTGGCCCGTCTATCGGACAGGGCCTACGAGCAGTACTTC. This sequence encodes CASSLARLSDRAYEQYF.

As to this clonotype: An end of the junction does not agree with germline; a read error may underlie this. V usage is TRBV20-1 and J usage is TRBJ1-1; 12 positions agree with TRBD1. The CDR3 length is 15 residues. The germline V gene has CDR1 DFQATT and CDR2 SNEGSKA (reference sequence). The CDR3 region has the DNA TGCAGTGCTAGAGTAGGGACAGGGGGCGGATCCCAAGCTTACTTT. Encoded protein: CSARVGTGGGSQAYF.

The V and J genes are TRBV20-1 and TRBJ2-5; D call uncertain. CDR3 length: 10 amino acids. The germline CDR1 and CDR2 sequences are DFQATT and SNEGSKA (reference sequence). The V end was cut by 6 bases, the J end by 5 bases, with 7 bases between. The CDR3 DNA reads as TGCAGTGCGGTGGAGGAGACCCAGTACTTC. Encoded protein: CSAVEETQYF.

Many counts were recorded for this clonotype. The chain joins TRBV7-9 to TRBJ2-5; D remains ambiguous. CDR3 size: 14 residues. Trimming shortened V by 1 base and J by 4 bases, and 10 bases separated the two germline ends. CDR1 SEHNR and CDR2 FQNEAQ come from the germline V gene (reference sequence). The DNA of the CDR3 is TGTGCCAGCAGCTTAGTCACAGACCCAGAGACCCAGTACTTC. Translation: CASSLVTDPETQYF.

This clonotype was found many times. The chain has TRBV19 and TRBJ2-7; tentatively, D is TRBD2 (5 bases). V dropped 6 bases and J dropped 2 bases, with 11 bases sitting between them. The CDR3 loop spans 13 amino acids. Per the germline V gene, CDR1 is LNHDA and CDR2 is SQIVND (reference sequence). The CDR3 loop is CASRRADTYEQYF. The CDR3 coding sequence is TGTGCCAGTAGGAGGGCCGACACCTACGAGCAGTACTTC.

There are a few counts of this clonotype. The chain recombines TRBV20-1 with TRBJ1-3; TRBD1 might be the D (6 bases). Germline CDR1 is DFQATT and CDR2 is SNEGSKA (reference sequence). This CDR3 is built from 15 residues. V was trimmed by 2 bases and J by 3 bases, leaving 14 bases between them. CDR3 sequence reads: CSARRGGAGGNTIYF. The CDR3 DNA follows: TGCAGTGCTAGACGAGGGGGGGCGGGTGGAAACACCATATATTTT.

This clonotype was seen more than once but under ten times. One junction end does not reproduce the germline sequence, and a read error may be involved. The chain recombines TRBV2 with TRBJ2-1; TRBD2 agrees at 10 bases. The CDR3 runs to 16 residues. The germline gives CDR1 SNHLY, CDR2 FYNNEI. The CDR3, as DNA: TGTGCCAGCAGAGAAGGGACTAGCGATATCTACAATGAGCAGTTCTTC. The encoded protein is CASREGTSDIYNEQFF.

A remark on this clonotype: A much larger clone differs from this one at a single base, so this may be a read error. V and J are TRBV28 and TRBJ1-2; D gene ambiguous. The CDR3 covers 12 residues. Germline-derived CDR1 and CDR2 are MDHEN and SYDVKM. V was shortened by 2 bases and J by 7 bases, with 8 bases between the two germline ends. CDR3: CASSLKGAGYTF. CDR3 DNA sequence: TGTGCCAGCAGTTTAAAGGGTGCTGGCTACACCTTC.

This clonotype was counted at least ten times. J is TRBJ2-2 and V is TRBV20-1; 7 bases align to TRBD2. From germline, CDR1 is DFQATT and CDR2 SNEGSKA (reference sequence). The CDR3 runs 13 residues. V shed 2 bases and J 6 bases; nucleotides not matched to a gene: 3. The CDR3 nucleotides are TGCAGTGCTAGATCGGCGGGGGCCGGGGAGCTGTTTTTT. It specifies CSARSAGAGELFF.

The rearrangement uses TRBV5-1 and TRBJ2-1; perhaps TRBD1 as D (5 bases). The CDR3 extends over 17 amino acids. Germline CDR1 SGHRS, CDR2 YFSETQ. V lost 0 bases and J lost 2, with 15 bases in between. This CDR3 reads CASSLEGTWGPYNEQFF. In DNA, the CDR3 is TGCGCCAGCAGCTTGGAAGGTACGTGGGGCCCCTACAATGAGCAGTTCTTC.

Notes on this clonotype: It may be a read error: a sequence one base away is much more abundant. The chain couples TRBV5-6 to TRBJ2-1; D ambiguous. This CDR3 comprises 13 residues. From germline, CDR1 is SGHDT and CDR2 YYEEEE. The CDR3: CSSSLSLSHEQFF. Written as DNA, the CDR3 is TGTTCCAGCAGCCTCTCTCTGTCGCATGAGCAGTTCTTC.

The rearrangement joins TRBV20-1 to TRBJ1-1; TRBD1 matches at 7 bases. Germline V gene data show CDR1 as DFQATT and CDR2 as SNEGSKA (reference sequence). J was trimmed by 1 base and V by 6 bases; bases with no gene match: 11. CDR3 size: 15 residues. The CDR3 DNA follows: TGCAGTGCGACCCACCGGCCAGGGGGGAACACTGAAGCTTTCTTT. Translated: CSATHRPGGNTEAFF.

This clonotype was counted between two and nine times. The chain has TRBV4-1 and TRBJ2-5; 9 bases align to TRBD1. The trim removed 3 bases at V and 5 bases at J, leaving 4 bases unmatched. CDR1 MGHRA and CDR2 YSYEKL come from the germline V gene. CDR3 length equals 14 residues. In DNA, the CDR3 is TGCGCCAGCAGCCAGTGGACAGGGGAGGAGACCCAGTACTTC. Amino acid sequence: CASSQWTGEETQYF.

This clonotype was counted ten times or more. The chain links TRBV7-6 to TRBJ2-7; D uncertain. Germline V gives CDR1 SGHVS, CDR2 FNYEAQ. The length of the CDR3 is 13 residues. Trimming removed 1 base from V and 3 bases from J, with 7 bases in between. Here the CDR3 reads CASSLGLNYEQYF. The DNA of the CDR3 is TGTGCCAGCAGCTTAGGGCTAAACTACGAGCAGTACTTC.

With regard to this clonotype: This may be a read error, as it is one base from a much larger clone. V and J are TRBV28 and TRBJ2-3, with 7 bases matching TRBD2. Looked up from germline, CDR1 is MDHEN and CDR2 is SYDVKM. V lost 6 bases, J lost 6 bases, and 9 bases stayed unmatched. The CDR3 has 14 amino acids. The CDR3 sequence is CASRWGGPVDTQYF. For the CDR3, the DNA is TGTGCCAGCAGGTGGGGAGGGCCTGTGGATACGCAGTATTTT.